This TCR beta chain was documented in a study of blood T cell repertoires in COVID-19. Study context: Sample material is recorded as cDNA or gDNA derived from T cells, B-cell-depleted T cells, or PBMCs.

Germline V CDR1 and CDR2: MDHEN, SYDVKM. This CDR3 spans 14 amino acids. Trimming removed 3 bases at V and 7 bases at J, with 15 bases between. As processed by the authors: Reference gene primer amplification yielded estimated nucleated cell counts. Method: immunoSEQ multiplex PCR; TCRdb's copy keeps in-frame clones and lacks some. That table furnishes V, J and clone size, whereas the DNA furnished D and trimming. This sample has about 140,000 clones, with around 87% found just once. Sequenced material: peripheral blood. This sequence was found in a middle-aged woman with acute or convalescent COVID-19. V usage is TRBV28 and J usage is TRBJ1-1, with D unclear. The CDR3 spells CASSFPGISREAFF. The CDR3 DNA follows: TGTGCCAGCAGTTTCCCCGGGATATCTCGTGAAGCTTTCTTT.